This T cell receptor beta chain was observed in a study of blood T cell repertoires in COVID-19. Turning to the study itself: Collection of acute and convalescent COVID-19 samples took place in the United States, Italy and Spain. T cells, B-cell-depleted T cells, or PBMCs provided the cDNA or gDNA that served as material.

Germline values: CDR1 SGHRS, CDR2 YFSETQ. J was trimmed by 4 bases and V by 4 bases; bases with no gene match: 6. The CDR3 runs to 14 residues. Profiling relied on immunoSEQ multiplex PCR, and the TCRdb table lists in-frame clones only, not all of them. Counted here are 140,000 to 150,000 clones, around 87% occurring once; the ten biggest clones make up less than 10%. The rearrangement uses TRBV5-1 and TRBJ1-1, with 8 nucleotides matching TRBD1. The clonotype comes from a woman aged 45-65 years with active or convalescent COVID-19. The sample was peripheral blood. The CDR3 spells CASSQGASGTEAFF. Here the CDR3 DNA reads TGCGCCAGCAGCCAGGGGGCGAGTGGCACTGAAGCTTTCTTT.